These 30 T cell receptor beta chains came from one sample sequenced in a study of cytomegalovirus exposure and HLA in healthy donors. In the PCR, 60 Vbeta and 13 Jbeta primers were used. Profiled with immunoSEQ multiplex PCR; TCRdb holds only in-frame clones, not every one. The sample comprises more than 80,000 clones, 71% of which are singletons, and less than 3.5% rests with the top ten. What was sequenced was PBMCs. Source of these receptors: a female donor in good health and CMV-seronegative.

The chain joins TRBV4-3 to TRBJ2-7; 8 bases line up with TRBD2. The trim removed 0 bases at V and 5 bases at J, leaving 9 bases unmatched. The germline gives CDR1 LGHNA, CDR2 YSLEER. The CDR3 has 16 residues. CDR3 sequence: CASSQDILAGGNEQYF. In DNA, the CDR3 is TGCGCCAGCAGCCAAGATATACTTGCGGGAGGTAACGAGCAGTACTTC.

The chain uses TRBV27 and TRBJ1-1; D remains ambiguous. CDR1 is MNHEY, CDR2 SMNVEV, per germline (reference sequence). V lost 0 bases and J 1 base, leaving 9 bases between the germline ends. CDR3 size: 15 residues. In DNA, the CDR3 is TGTGCCAGCAGTTTATCGGGCCTTCCGAACACTGAAGCTTTCTTT. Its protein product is CASSLSGLPNTEAFF.

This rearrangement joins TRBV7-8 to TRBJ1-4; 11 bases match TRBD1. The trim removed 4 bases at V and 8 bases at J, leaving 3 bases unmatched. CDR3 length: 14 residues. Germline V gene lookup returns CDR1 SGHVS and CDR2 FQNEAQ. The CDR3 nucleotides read TGTGCCAGCAGCTCCGGGACAGGGGGGGAAAAACTGTTTTTT. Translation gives CASSSGTGGEKLFF.

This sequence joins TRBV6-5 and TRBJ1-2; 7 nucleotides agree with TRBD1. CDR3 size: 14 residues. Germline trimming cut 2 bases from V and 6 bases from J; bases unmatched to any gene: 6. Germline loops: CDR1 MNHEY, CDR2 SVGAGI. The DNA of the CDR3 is TGTGCCAGCAGTTACAACAGGGGTATAGATGGCTACACCTTC. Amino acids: CASSYNRGIDGYTF.

The DNA of the CDR3 is TGCAGCGTTGAAGCAGGACAGGGGATCTACGAGCAGTACTTC. The encoded protein is CSVEAGQGIYEQYF. This chain uses TRBV29-1 with TRBJ2-7, with 9 positions matching TRBD1. The CDR3 is 14 amino acids. The V gene's germline CDR1 is SQVTM and CDR2 ANQGSEA. J lost 3 bases, V lost 1 base, and 4 bases had no gene match.

The DNA for the CDR3 is TGTGCCTGGAGTGTAAAGACAGGGGGCACTAATGAAAAACTGTTTTTT. Its translation is CAWSVKTGGTNEKLFF. V and J are TRBV30 and TRBJ1-4; 10 bases are shared with TRBD1. The CDR3 covers 16 residues. In germline, CDR1 is GTSNPN, CDR2 SVGIG (reference sequence). The ends lost 0 bases at V and 2 bases at J; junction bases unmatched: 3.

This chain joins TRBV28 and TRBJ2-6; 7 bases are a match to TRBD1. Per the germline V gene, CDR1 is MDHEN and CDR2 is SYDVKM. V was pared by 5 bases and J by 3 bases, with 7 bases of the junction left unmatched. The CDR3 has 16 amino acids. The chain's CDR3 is CASSETGHVGANVLTF. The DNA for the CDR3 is TGTGCCAGCAGTGAGACAGGGCATGTTGGGGCCAACGTCCTGACTTTC.

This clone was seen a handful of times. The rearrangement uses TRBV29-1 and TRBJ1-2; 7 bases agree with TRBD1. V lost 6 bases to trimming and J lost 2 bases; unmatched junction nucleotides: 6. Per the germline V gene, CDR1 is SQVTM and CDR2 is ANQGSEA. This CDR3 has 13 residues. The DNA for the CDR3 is TGCAGCGTAAGACAGGGAGGAAACTATGGCTACACCTTC. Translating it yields CSVRQGGNYGYTF.

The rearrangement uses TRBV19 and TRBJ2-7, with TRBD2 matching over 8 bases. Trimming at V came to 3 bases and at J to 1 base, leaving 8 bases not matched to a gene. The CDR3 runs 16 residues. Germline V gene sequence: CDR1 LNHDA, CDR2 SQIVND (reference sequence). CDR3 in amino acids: CASSIPRGRRSYEQYF. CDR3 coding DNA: TGTGCCAGTAGTATCCCCCGCGGGAGGAGGTCCTACGAGCAGTACTTC.

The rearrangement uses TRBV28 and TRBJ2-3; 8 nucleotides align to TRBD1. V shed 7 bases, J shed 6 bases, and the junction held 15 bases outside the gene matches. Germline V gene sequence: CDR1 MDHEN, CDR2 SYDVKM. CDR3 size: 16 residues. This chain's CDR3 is CASIRRLGQGADTQYF. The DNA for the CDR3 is TGTGCCAGCATTCGGCGGTTGGGGCAGGGGGCCGATACGCAGTATTTT.

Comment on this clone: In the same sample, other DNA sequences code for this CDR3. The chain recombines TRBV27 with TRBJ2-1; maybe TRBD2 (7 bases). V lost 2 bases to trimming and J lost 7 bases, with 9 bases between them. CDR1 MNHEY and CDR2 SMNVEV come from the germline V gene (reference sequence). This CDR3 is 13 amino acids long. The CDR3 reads CASSLGRGNEQFF. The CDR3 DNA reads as TGTGCCAGCAGTTTAGGGAGGGGGAATGAGCAGTTCTTC.

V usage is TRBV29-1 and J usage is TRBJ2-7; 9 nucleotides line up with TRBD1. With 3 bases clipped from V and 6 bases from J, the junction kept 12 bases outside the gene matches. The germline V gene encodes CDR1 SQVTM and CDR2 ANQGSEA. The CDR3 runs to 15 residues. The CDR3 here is CSVDFSGTGFSEQYF. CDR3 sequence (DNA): TGCAGCGTTGATTTCTCCGGGACAGGGTTTTCCGAGCAGTACTTC.

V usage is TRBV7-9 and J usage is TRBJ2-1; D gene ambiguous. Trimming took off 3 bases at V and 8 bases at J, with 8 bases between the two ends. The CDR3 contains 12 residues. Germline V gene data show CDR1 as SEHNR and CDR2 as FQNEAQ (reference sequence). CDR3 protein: CASSFVADEQFF. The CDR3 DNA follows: TGTGCCAGCAGCTTCGTGGCGGATGAGCAGTTCTTC.

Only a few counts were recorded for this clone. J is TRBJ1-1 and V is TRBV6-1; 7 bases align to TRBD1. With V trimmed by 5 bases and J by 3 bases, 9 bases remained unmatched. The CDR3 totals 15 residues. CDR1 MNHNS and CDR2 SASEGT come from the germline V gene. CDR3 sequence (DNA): TGTGCCAGCAGTCTAACCCGACAGGGCTACACTGAAGCTTTCTTT. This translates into CASSLTRQGYTEAFF.

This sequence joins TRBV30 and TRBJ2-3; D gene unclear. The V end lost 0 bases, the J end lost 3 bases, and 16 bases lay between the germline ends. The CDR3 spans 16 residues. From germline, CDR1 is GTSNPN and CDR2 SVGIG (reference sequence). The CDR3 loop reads CAWSVLRRPRTDTQYF. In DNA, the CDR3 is TGTGCCTGGAGTGTACTTCGCAGGCCCAGGACAGATACGCAGTATTTT.

The CDR3 coding sequence is TGTGCCAGCTCACCCGAGGAGGGGCTGGACTATGGCTACACCTTC. This encodes CASSPEEGLDYGYTF. The V and J genes are TRBV18 and TRBJ1-2; weak D call: TRBD1 (5 bases). Trimming stripped 3 bases from V and 3 bases from J, with 14 bases between. The germline CDR1 and CDR2 sequences are KGHSH and LQKENI. This CDR3 is built from 15 residues.

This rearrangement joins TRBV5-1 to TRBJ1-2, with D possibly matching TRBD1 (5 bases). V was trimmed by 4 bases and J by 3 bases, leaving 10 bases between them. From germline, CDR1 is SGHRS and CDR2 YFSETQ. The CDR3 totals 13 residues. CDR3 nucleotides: TGCGCCAGCAGCCCCGGGGGGGACTATGGCTACACCTTC. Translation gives CASSPGGDYGYTF. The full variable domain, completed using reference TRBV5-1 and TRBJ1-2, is KAGVTQTPRYLIKTRGQQVTLSCSPISGHRSVSWYQQTPGQGLQFLFEYFSETQRNKGNFPGRFSGRQFSNSRSEMNVSTLELGDSALYLCASSPGGDYGYTFGSGTRLTVV.

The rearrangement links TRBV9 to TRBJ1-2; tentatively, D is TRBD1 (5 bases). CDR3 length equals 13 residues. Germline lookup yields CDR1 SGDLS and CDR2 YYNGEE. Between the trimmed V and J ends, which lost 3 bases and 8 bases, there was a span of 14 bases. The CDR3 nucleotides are TGTGCCAGCAGCGGGGGGGGAGTTGAGGGCTACACCTTC. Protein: CASSGGGVEGYTF. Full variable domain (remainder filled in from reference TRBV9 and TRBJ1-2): DSGVTQTPKHLITATGQRVTLRCSPRSGDLSVYWYQQSLDQGLQFLIQYYNGEERAKGNILERFSAQQFPDLHSELNLSSLELGDSALYFCASSGGGVEGYTFGSGTRLTVV.

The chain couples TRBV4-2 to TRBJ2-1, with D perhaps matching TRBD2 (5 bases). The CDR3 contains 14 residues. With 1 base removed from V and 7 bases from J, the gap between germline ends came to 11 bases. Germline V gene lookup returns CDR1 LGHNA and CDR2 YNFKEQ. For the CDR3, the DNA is TGTGCCAGCAGCCAAGCGGGAACACAAAATGAGCAGTTCTTC. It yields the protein CASSQAGTQNEQFF.

The CDR3 spells CASTPGLVGVYNEQFF. DNA for the CDR3: TGCGCCAGCACCCCCGGACTAGTGGGAGTTTACAATGAGCAGTTCTTC. This chain joins TRBV5-1 and TRBJ2-1; 7 bases line up with TRBD2. The CDR3 is made up of 16 amino acids. After removal of 6 bases from V and 4 bases from J, the junction contained 13 bases not matched to a gene. Germline V gene sequence: CDR1 SGHRS, CDR2 YFSETQ.

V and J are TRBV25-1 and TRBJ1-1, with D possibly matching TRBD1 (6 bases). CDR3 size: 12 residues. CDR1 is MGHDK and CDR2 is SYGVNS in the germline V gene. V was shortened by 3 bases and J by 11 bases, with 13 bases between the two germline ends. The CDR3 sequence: CASSDGRGRAFF. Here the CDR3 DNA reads TGTGCCAGCAGTGACGGCAGGGGTCGCGCTTTCTTT.

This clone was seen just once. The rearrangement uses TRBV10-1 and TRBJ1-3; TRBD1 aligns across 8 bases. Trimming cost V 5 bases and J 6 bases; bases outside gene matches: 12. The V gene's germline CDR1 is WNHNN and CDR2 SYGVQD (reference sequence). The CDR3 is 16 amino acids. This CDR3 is CASSKQGAPEENTIYF. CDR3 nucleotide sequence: TGCGCCAGCAGTAAGCAGGGGGCGCCGGAAGAAAACACCATATATTTT.

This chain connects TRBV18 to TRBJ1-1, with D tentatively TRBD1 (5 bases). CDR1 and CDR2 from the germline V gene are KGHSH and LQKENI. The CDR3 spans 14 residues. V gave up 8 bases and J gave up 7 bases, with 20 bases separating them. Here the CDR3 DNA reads TGTGCCAGCAAAGGCAGGGATTGGGGCCATGAAGCTTTCTTT. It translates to CASKGRDWGHEAFF.

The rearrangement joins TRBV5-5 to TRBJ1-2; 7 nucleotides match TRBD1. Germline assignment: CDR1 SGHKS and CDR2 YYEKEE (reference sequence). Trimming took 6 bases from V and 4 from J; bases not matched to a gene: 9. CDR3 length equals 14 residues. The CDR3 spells CASTPIQGSYGYTF. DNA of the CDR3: TGTGCCAGCACACCGATACAGGGGAGCTATGGCTACACCTTC.

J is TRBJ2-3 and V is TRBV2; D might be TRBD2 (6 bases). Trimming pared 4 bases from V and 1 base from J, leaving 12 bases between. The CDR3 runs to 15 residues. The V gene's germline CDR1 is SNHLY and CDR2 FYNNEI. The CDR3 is CASSAGGVGTDTQYF. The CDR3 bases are TGTGCCAGCAGTGCCGGGGGAGTTGGCACAGATACGCAGTATTTT.

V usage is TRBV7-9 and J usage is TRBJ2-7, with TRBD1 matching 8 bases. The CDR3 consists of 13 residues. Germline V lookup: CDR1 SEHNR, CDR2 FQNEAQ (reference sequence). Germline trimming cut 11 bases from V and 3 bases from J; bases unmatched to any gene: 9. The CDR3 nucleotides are TGTGCCGCTGGGGGACAGGTAGTCTACGAGCAGTACTTC. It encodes CAAGGQVVYEQYF.

The DNA of the CDR3 is TGTGCCATCAGCGATAATAACGAGGGTGAAGCTTTCTTT. Its protein is CAISDNNEGEAFF. This chain connects TRBV10-3 to TRBJ1-1; D not certain. Trimming removed 6 bases from V and 7 bases from J, with 15 bases in between. CDR1 and CDR2 (germline): ENHRY, SYGVKD. The length of the CDR3 is 13 residues.

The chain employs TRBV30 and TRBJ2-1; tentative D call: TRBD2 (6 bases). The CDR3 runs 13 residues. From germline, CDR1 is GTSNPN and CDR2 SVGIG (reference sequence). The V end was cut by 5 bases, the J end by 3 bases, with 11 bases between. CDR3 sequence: CAWGRENYNEQFF. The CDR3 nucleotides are TGTGCCTGGGGTCGGGAGAACTACAATGAGCAGTTCTTC.

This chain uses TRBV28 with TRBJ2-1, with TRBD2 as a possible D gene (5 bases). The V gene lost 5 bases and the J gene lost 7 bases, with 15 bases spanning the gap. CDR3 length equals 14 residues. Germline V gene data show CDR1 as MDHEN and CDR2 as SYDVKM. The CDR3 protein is CASSAPTEGNEQFF. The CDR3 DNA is TGTGCCAGCAGTGCCCCCACAGAGGGAAATGAGCAGTTCTTC. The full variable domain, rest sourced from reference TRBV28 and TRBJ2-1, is DVKVTQSSRYLVKRTGEKVFLECVQDMDHENMFWYRQDPGLGLRLIYFSYDVKMKEKGDIPEGYSVSREKKERFSLILESASTNQTSMYLCASSAPTEGNEQFFGPGTRLTVL.

As DNA, the CDR3 is TGTGCCAGCTGGACCCGATCCGGGACAGGGGTTCAAGGCTACACCTTC. Translating gives CASWTRSGTGVQGYTF. The chain is built from TRBV28 and TRBJ1-2; the match to TRBD1 covers 10 bases. The CDR3 loop spans 16 amino acids. V was pared by 8 bases and J by 8 bases, with 17 bases of the junction left unmatched. From germline, CDR1 is MDHEN and CDR2 SYDVKM.